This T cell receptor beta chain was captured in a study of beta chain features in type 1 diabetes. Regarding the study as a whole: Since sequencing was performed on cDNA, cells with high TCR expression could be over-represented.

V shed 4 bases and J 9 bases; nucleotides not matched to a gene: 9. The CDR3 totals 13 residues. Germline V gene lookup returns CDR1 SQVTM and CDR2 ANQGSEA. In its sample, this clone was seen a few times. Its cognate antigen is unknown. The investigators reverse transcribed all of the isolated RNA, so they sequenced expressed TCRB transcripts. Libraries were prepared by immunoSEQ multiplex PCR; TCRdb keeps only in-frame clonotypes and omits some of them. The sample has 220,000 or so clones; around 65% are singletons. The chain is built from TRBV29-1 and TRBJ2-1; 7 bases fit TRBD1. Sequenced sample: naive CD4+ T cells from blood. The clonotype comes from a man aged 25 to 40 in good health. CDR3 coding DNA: TGCAGCGTTGGACAGGGCAGGTTGACTGAGCAGTTCTTC. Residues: CSVGQGRLTEQFF.